This T cell receptor beta chain came from a study of T cell clones after liver transplantation (dated by TCRdb to 2018 to 2020). For context, the study as a whole: ITN030ST, the source of the samples, was a randomized trial that attempted immunosuppression withdrawal within 2 years of liver transplantation. Donor-reactive T cell clones were identified using TCRbeta sequencing after a pre-transplant mixed lymphocyte reaction and were then followed in post-transplant blood. Third party-reactive TCRbeta sequences were also identified from pre-transplant MLRs to serve as an antigen-independent comparator for donor-reactive sequences. Three of the eight recipients were HCV-positive; the others were transplanted for non-autoimmune, non-viral indications. No induction therapy was given to the subjects, and standard immunosuppression was administered until randomization at 12-24 months post-transplant. Tolerance meant complete immunosuppression withdrawal for at least one year without liver enzymes rising beyond twice the upper limit of normal. Blood samples were collected pre-transplant, then pre-randomization ahead of withdrawal, and finally post-randomization once withdrawal had either been completed or failed. Of the 8 liver transplant recipients making up the studied cohort, 3 were classified as tolerant and 5 as non-tolerant. Overall study outcomes, separate from this receptor: When repertoire turnover was taken into account, detection of donor-reactive sequences was significantly reduced in 7 of 8 subjects for CD4 and in 8 of 8 subjects for CD8. In two subjects, low numbers of available donor cells limited the measurable donor-reactive repertoire. The conclusions were considered preliminary, being limited by small, heterogeneous patient numbers and non-standardized post-transplant time points. A greater decline was seen for donor-reactive sequences than for third party-reactive sequences, suggesting partial antigen-specific deletion unrelated to withdrawal success. Because allograft tissue specimens were not available, migration of donor-reactive T cells into the graft, rather than deletion, may have occurred. Circulating donor-reactive CD4 TCRbeta sequences fell significantly post-transplant in most of the 8 subjects, irrespective of tolerance or HCV status.

Points on this clone: This receptor's antigen is unknown. Base qualities are not at hand, and no much larger clone is one base apart.

Sample time point, as interpreted from the label and publication: pre-transplant. Thawed unstimulated PBMCs were stained for CD3, CD4 and CD8 and FACS-sorted into CD3+CD4+ and CD3+CD8+ populations. Randomization to immunosuppression withdrawal applied to every one of the 8 studied subjects. The Qiagen DNeasy Blood and Tissue Kit was used for genomic DNA isolation. High-throughput TCRbeta CDR3 sequencing of frozen genomic DNA was performed by immunoSEQ, with PCR amplification, mapping, bias correction and internal controls included. The authors' pipeline ran thus. Productive rearrangements were kept, and unique TCRbeta sequences were defined by CDR3 nucleotide sequence plus V and J gene. A sequence counted as donor-reactive only if the sequence showed at least 5-fold expansion in CFSE-low cells compared with unstimulated pre-transplant cells and had a frequency of at least 0.01%. Per-subject minimum frequency thresholds, based on the lowest-template unstimulated sample, ensured at least 90% detection power. Jensen-Shannon divergence between the top 1000 TCRbeta sequences after and before transplant was used to measure repertoire turnover. Changes in detection of donor-reactive sequences were tested with two-sided Fisher's exact tests. Imported from immuneACCESS, the table was reduced by TCRdb to in-frame sequences with V and J called. These copies leave out some clones; in studies compared against another copy, an unresolved V gene accounts for under half, and the cause of the remainder is not known. That table gives V, J and clone size, and the DNA gave D and trimming. The sample table holds about 100,000 clones, of which 82% were seen once. Approximately 0.93% of the sample goes to the ten largest clones.

The germline V gene (reference sequence) specifies MNHNY as CDR1 and SVGAGI as CDR2. Between the V and J ends, shortened by 0 bases and 6 bases respectively, the junction contains 14 bases. Reading from cysteine to phenylalanine, the CDR3 counts 15 amino acids. Just CDR3 DNA is preserved here, 45 bases in frame from base 1. The sequence was obtained from a human donor who received a liver transplant. In this chain, TRBV6-6 is recombined with TRBJ2-5; confidence is insufficient to name the D gene. The sample in question was CD4+ T cells from blood, obtained before liver transplant. The nucleotide sequence reads TGTGCCAGCAGTTACTCGACGGCCGCCGGACAGACCCAGTACTTC. It translates to CASSYSTAAGQTQYF.